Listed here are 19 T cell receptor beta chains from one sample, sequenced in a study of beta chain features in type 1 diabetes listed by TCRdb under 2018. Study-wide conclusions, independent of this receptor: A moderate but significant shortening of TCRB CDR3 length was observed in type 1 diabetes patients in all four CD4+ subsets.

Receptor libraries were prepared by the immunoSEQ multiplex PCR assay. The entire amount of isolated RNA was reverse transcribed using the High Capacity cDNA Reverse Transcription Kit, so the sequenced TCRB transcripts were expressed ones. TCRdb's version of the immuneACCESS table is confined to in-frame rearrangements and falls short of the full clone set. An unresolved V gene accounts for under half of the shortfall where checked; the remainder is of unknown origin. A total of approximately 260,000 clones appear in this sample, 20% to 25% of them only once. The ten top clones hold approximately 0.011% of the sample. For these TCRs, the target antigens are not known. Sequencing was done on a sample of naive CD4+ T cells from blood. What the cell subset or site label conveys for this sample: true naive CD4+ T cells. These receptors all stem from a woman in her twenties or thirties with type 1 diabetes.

As DNA, the CDR3 is TGCAGCGTTGGCGGGTCACCCGGGACAGGGGGCTATGGCTACACCTTC. This codes for CSVGGSPGTGGYGYTF. The chain joins TRBV29-1 to TRBJ1-2; 11 positions agree with TRBD1. The length of the CDR3 is 16 residues. The germline V gene encodes CDR1 SQVTM and CDR2 ANQGSEA. J was trimmed by 4 bases and V by 4 bases; bases with no gene match: 11.

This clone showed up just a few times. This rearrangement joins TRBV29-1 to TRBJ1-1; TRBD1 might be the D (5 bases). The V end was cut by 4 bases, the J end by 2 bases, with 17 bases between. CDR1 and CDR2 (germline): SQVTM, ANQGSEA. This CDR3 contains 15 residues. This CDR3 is CSVGQSYAVNTEAFF. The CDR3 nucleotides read TGCAGCGTTGGACAGTCTTATGCGGTTAACACTGAAGCTTTCTTT.

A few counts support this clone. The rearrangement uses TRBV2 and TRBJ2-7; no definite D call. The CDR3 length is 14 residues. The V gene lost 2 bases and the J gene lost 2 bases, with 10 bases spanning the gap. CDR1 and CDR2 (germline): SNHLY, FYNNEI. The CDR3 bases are TGTGCCAGCAGTGAAAGCCAGGCCGCCTACGAGCAGTACTTC. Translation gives CASSESQAAYEQYF.

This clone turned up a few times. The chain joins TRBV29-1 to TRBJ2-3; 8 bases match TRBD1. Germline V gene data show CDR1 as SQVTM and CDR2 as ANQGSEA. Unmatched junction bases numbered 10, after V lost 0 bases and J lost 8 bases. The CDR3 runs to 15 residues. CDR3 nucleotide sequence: TGCAGCGTTGAAGATCGATACGGTGGACAGGGTACGCAGTATTTT. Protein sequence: CSVEDRYGGQGTQYF.

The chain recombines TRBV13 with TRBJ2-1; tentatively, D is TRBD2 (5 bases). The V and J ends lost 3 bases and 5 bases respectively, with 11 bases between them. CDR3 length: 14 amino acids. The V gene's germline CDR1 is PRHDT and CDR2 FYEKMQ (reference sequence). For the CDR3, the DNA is TGTGCCAGCAGCTTGCCTAGCTGGGACAATGAGCAGTTCTTC. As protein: CASSLPSWDNEQFF.

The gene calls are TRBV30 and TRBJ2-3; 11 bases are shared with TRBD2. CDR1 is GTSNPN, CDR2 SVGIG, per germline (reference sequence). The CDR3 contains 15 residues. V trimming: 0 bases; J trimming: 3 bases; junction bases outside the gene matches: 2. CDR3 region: CAWSVTSGSTDTQYF. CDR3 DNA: TGTGCCTGGAGTGTAACTAGCGGGAGTACAGATACGCAGTATTTT.

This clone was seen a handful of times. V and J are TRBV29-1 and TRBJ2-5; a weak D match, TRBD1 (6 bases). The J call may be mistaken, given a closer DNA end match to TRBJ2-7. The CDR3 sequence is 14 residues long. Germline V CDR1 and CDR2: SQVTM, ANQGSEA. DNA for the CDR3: TGCAGCGTAGACACAGGGAAGGGCATCTACGAGCAGTACTTC. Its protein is CSVDTGKGIYEQYF.

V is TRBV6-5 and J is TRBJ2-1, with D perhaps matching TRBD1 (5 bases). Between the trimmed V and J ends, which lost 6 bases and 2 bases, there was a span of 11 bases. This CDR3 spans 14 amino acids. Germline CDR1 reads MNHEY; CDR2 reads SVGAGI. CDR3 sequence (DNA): TGTGCCAGCAGAGCGACAGTTCCCTACAATGAGCAGTTCTTC. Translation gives CASRATVPYNEQFF.

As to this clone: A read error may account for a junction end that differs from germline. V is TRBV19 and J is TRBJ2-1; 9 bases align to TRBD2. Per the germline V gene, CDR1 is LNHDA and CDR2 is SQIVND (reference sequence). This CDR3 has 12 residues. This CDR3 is CASSILAGSPVF. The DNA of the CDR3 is TGTGCCAGTAGTATCCTAGCGGGGAGCCCGGTCTTC.

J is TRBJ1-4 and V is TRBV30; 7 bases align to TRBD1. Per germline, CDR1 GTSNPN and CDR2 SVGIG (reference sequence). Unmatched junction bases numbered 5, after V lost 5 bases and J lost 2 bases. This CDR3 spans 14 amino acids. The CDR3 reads CAWGLGQTNEKLFF. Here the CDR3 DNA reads TGTGCCTGGGGTTTGGGACAGACTAATGAAAAACTGTTTTTT.

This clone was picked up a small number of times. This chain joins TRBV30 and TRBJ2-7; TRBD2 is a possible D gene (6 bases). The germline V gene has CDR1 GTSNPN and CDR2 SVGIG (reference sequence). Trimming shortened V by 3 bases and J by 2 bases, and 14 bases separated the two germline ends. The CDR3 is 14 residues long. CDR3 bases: TGTGCCTGGAGCGTTGGAGGGATTACCTACGAGCAGTACTTC. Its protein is CAWSVGGITYEQYF.

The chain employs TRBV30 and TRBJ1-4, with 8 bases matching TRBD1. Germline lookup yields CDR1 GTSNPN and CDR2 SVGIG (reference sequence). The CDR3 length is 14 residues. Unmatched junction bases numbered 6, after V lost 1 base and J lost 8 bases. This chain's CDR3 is CAWSADREAEKLFF. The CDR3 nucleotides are TGTGCCTGGAGTGCGGACAGGGAAGCGGAAAAACTGTTTTTT.

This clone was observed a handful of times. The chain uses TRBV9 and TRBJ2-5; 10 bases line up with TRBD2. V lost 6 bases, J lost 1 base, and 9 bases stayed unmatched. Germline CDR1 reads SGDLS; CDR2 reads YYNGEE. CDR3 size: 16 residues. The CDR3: CASTAWASGSQETQYF. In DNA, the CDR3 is TGTGCCAGCACCGCGTGGGCTAGCGGGAGCCAAGAGACCCAGTACTTC.

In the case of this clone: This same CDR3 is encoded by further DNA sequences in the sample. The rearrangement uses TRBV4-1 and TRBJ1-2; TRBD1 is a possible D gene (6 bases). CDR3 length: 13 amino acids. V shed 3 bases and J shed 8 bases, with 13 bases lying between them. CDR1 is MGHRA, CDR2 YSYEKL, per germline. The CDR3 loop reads CASSQEQGRGYTF. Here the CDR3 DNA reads TGCGCCAGCAGCCAGGAACAGGGACGCGGCTACACCTTC.

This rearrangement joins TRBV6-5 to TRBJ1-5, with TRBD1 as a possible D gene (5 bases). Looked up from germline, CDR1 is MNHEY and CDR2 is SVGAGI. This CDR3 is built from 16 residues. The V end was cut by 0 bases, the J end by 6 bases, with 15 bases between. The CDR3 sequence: CASSYSSGLDGQPQHF. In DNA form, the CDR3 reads TGTGCCAGCAGTTACTCTTCAGGGTTGGATGGTCAGCCCCAGCATTTT.

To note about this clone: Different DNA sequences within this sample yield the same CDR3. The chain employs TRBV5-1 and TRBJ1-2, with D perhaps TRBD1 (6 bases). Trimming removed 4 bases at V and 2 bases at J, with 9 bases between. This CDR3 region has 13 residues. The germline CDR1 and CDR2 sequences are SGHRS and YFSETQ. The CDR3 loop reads CASSLDRNYGYTF. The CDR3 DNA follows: TGCGCCAGCAGCCTGGACAGAAACTATGGCTACACCTTC. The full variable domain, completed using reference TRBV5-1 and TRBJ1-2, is KAGVTQTPRYLIKTRGQQVTLSCSPISGHRSVSWYQQTPGQGLQFLFEYFSETQRNKGNFPGRFSGRQFSNSRSEMNVSTLELGDSALYLCASSLDRNYGYTFGSGTRLTVV.

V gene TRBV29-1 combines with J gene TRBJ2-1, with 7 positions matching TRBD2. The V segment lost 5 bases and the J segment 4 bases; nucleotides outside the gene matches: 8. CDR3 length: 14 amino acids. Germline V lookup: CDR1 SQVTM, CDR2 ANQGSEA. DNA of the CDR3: TGCAGCGTTAGGGCGGGAGAGGGTTACAATGAGCAGTTCTTC. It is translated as CSVRAGEGYNEQFF.

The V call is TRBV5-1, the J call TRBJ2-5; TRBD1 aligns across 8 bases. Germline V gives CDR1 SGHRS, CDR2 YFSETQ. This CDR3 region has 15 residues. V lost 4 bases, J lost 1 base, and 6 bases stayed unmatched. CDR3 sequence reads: CASSQDRASQETQYF. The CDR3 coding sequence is TGCGCCAGCAGCCAGGACAGGGCCTCCCAAGAGACCCAGTACTTC.

CDR3 bases: TGCGCCAGCAGCCTTCGTGGGACAGGGAACACTGAAGCTTTCTTT. Amino acid sequence: CASSLRGTGNTEAFF. The chain links TRBV4-1 to TRBJ1-1; TRBD1 matches at 8 bases. The trim removed 4 bases at V and 1 base at J, leaving 5 bases unmatched. Germline CDR1 MGHRA, CDR2 YSYEKL. CDR3 length equals 15 residues.